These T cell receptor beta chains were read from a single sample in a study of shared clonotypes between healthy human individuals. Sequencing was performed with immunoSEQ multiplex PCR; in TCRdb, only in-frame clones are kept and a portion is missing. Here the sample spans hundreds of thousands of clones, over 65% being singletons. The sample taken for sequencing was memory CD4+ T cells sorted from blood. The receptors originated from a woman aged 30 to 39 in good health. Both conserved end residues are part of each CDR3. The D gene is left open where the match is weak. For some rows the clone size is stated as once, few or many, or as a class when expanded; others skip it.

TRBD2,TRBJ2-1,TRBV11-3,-,TGTGCCAGCAGCTTAGAGGGGGGACTAGCAACCTACAATGAGCAGTTCTTC,CASSLEGGLATYNEQFF
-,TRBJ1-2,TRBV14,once,TGTGCCAGCAGCCCAGCGAGGGTAGGGGGCTACACCTTC,CASSPARVGGYTF
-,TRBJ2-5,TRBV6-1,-,TGTGCCAGCAGTGAAGTTTTAGGGTGGGAGACCCAGTACTTC,CASSEVLGWETQYF
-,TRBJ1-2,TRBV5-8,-,TGTGCCAGCAGCTTGCTCATCGGGGGGTTAGTCCATGGCTACACCTTC,CASSLLIGGLVHGYTF
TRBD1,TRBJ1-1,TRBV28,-,TGTGCCAGCAGGACGGGGCAGGGGGCGATCACTGAAGCTTTCTTT,CASRTGQGAITEAFF
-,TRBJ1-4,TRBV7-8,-,TGTGCCAGCAGCTTAGGGACAGCTAATGAAAAACTGTTTTTT,CASSLGTANEKLFF
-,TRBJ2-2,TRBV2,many,TGTGCCAGCAGTGAAACCTTGAACACCGGGGAGCTGTTTTTT,CASSETLNTGELFF
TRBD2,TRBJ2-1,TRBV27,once,TGTGCCAGCAGGTTGATGGTAGCGGGAAAGGATGAGCAGTTCTTC,CASRLMVAGKDEQFF
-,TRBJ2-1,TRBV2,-,TGTGCCAGCAGCCCCGACTCTAATGAGCAGTTCTTC,CASSPDSNEQFF
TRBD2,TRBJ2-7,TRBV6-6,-,TGTGCCAGCAGAGTAGCGGGAGGGCCTAGTGAGCAGTACTTC,CASRVAGGPSEQYF
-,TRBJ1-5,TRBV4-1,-,TGCGCCAGCAGCCAAGGCGTACGGCTTGATAGCAATCAGCCCCAGCATTTT,CASSQGVRLDSNQPQHF
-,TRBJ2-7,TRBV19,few,TGTGCCAGTAGTTCCCGACTAGTCGGCGAGCAGTACTTC,CASSSRLVGEQYF
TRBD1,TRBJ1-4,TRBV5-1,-,TGCGCCAGCAGCGAAACCGGGACAGGGGCTTTAGGAGAAAAACTGTTTTTT,CASSETGTGALGEKLFF
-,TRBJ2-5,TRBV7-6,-,TGTGCCAGCAGCTTAGGTGGGACCAGGGAGACCCAGTACTTC,CASSLGGTRETQYF
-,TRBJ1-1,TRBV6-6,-,TGTGCCAGCAGTACGCGGGGGGCAGGGACTGAAGCTTTCTTT,CASSTRGAGTEAFF
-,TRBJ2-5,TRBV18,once,TGTGCCAGCTCACTTCAGGGACGCGAGACCCAGTACTTC,CASSLQGRETQYF
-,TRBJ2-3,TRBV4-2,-,TGTGCCAGCAGCCAGGCCCTGGACTTTCCCACAGATACGCAGTATTTT,CASSQALDFPTDTQYF
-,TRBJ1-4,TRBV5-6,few,TGTGCCAGCAGCTTGCTGGGCGGAACTCCAGACTTTAATGAAAAACTGTTTTTT,CASSLLGGTPDFNEKLFF
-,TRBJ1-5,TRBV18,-,TGTGCCAGCTCACCCACTTCAGTGGAAGCCCAGCATTTT,CASSPTSVEAQHF
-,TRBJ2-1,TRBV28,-,TGTGCCAGCAGTCAACCCGGGACAGCGGGTGCGTACAATGAGCAGTTCTTC,CASSQPGTAGAYNEQFF
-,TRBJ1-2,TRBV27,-,TGTGCCAGCAGTTTATCCATACATTACTATGGCTACACCTTC,CASSLSIHYYGYTF
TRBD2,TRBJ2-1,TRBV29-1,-,TGCAGCGTTCGGTCTATACTAGCGGGAGGGGTGGGTGAGCAGTTCTTC,CSVRSILAGGVGEQFF
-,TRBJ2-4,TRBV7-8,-,TGTGCCAGCAGCTACGCTGGGAGAGCCAAAAACATTCAGTACTTC,CASSYAGRAKNIQYF
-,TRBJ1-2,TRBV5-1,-,TGCGCCAGCAGCTTAATAACAGCTAACTATGGCTACACCTTC,CASSLITANYGYTF
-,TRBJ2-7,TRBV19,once,TGTGCCAGTAGTCCCGATCGGAGGTTGGACGAGCAGTACTTC,CASSPDRRLDEQYF
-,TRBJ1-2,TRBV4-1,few,TGCGCCAGCAGCCAAGATCCTAGGACGGTTTATGGCTACACCTTC,CASSQDPRTVYGYTF
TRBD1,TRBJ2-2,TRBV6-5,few,TGTGCCAGCAGAGACAGGGGGCCGAACACCGGGGAGCTGTTTTTT,CASRDRGPNTGELFF
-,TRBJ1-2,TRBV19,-,TGTGCCAGTCATGGACAGATCGACTATGGCTACACCTTC,CASHGQIDYGYTF
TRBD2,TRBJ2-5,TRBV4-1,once,TGCGCCAGCAGCCCCCATACTAGCGGGAGGCAGACCCAGTACTTC,CASSPHTSGRQTQYF
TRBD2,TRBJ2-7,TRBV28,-,TGTGCCGGGGGACGCGGGAGCCACGAGCAGTACTTC,CAGGRGSHEQYF
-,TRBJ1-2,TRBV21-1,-,TGTGCCAGCAGCAAAGGGGAAGAGGGCTACGGGGGCCCGATTTACCGCTACACCTTC,CASSKGEEGYGGPIYRYTF
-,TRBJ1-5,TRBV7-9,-,TGTGCCAGCAGCTTGGGCGGACCCAATCAGCCCCAGCATTTT,CASSLGGPNQPQHF
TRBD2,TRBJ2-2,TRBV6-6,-,TGTGCTGTAAAGACCGGGACTACCATTACCGGGGAGCTGTTTTTT,CAVKTGTTITGELFF
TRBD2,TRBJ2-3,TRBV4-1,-,TGCGCCAGCAGCCAGGCCGGGACTAGCGGTATAGATACGCAGTATTTT,CASSQAGTSGIDTQYF
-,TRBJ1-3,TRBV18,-,TGTGCCAGCTCATATGGACAGAGCTCTGGAAACACCATATATTTT,CASSYGQSSGNTIYF
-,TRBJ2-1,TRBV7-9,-,TGTGCCAGCAGCTTAAGGCGGTTTCGGGGGAGCTCCTACAATGAGCAGTTCTTC,CASSLRRFRGSSYNEQFF
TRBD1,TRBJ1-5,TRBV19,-,TGTGCCAGTAGTATAAGGACAGGGGTCTTCAATCAGCCCCAGCATTTT,CASSIRTGVFNQPQHF
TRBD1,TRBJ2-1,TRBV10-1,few,TGCGCCAGCTCCGAACAGGGGACCAATGAGCAGTTCTTC,CASSEQGTNEQFF
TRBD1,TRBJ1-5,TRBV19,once,TGTGCCACCCACCGGGGACAGGGCTACAATCAGCCCCAGCATTTT,CATHRGQGYNQPQHF
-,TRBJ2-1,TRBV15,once,TGTGCCACCAGCAGAGATCCGGACAGATCGAATGAGCAGTTCTTC,CATSRDPDRSNEQFF
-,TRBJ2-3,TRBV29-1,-,TGTGCCTGGGAATCTCGGGATACGCAGTATTTT,CAWESRDTQYF
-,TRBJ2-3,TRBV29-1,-,TGCAGCCTTTTTGACTGGGGCACAGATACGCAGTATTTT,CSLFDWGTDTQYF
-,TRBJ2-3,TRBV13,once,TGTGCCAGCAGCTTAAGGAGCGGCCGCACAGATACGCAGTATTTT,CASSLRSGRTDTQYF
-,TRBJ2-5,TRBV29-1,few,TGCAGCGTTCAGAGGGGCCAAGAGACCCAGTACTTC,CSVQRGQETQYF
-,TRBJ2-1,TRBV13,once,TGTGCCAGCAGCCCCCAGGGGGAGGAGGGTATCGGTAATGAGCAGTTCTTC,CASSPQGEEGIGNEQFF
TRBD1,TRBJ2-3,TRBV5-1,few,TGCGCCAGCAGCTGGGCCCGGACAGGGGGCACAGATACGCAGTATTTT,CASSWARTGGTDTQYF
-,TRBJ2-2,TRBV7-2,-,TGTGCCAGCAGCCTATTTAACACCGGGGAGCTGTTTTTT,CASSLFNTGELFF
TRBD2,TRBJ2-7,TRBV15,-,TGTGCCACCAGCAGAGATGCGGCGGGGGGCTACGAGCAGTACTTC,CATSRDAAGGYEQYF